The 16 T cell receptor beta chains below all came from one sample that was sequenced in a study of Ad26.COV2.S vaccination and SARS-CoV-2 variants (dated by TCRdb to the early 2020s). The sample's treatment or condition label, in plain terms: about 20 received Ad26.COV2.S at low or high dose, single or two shots; 5 received placebo; per-sample allocation not given. For vaccine and placebo recipients, the sequenced repertoires came from samples collected on day 63 after the first injection. Library creation used the immunoSEQ multiplex PCR assay. This immuneACCESS table, as held by TCRdb, lists in-frame sequences with V and J called but not all clones. Of the missing ones, under half trace to an unresolved V gene in checked studies; the others have no known cause. The table for this sample lists about 480,000 clones; 87% of them were counted only once. The ten most abundant clones make up around 13% of the sample.

Sample: peripheral blood, taken in a trial of Ad26.COV2.S vaccine versus placebo. The receptors derive from a person aged 18-60 years who received the Ad26.COV2.S COVID-19 vaccine or a placebo.

The DNA for the CDR3 is TGTGCCAGCAGTACTGGGATGATGCAGTATTTT. Residues: CASSTGMMQYF. This chain links TRBV28 with TRBJ2-3; D is unclear. V shed 5 bases and J shed 11 bases, with 11 bases lying between them. The V gene's germline CDR1 is MDHEN and CDR2 SYDVKM. This CDR3 spans 11 amino acids.

The V call is TRBV28, the J call TRBJ1-5; weak D call: TRBD1 (5 bases). Looked up from germline, CDR1 is MDHEN and CDR2 is SYDVKM. The CDR3 sequence is 20 residues long. V was cut by 2 bases and J by 1 base, with 24 bases left in between. The CDR3 coding sequence is TGTGCCAGCAGTTTAGCAAAGTCCTTTGGGGTGGGGGTAAGCAATCAGCCCCAGCATTTT. This gives the protein CASSLAKSFGVGVSNQPQHF.

V usage is TRBV28 and J usage is TRBJ2-4; TRBD1 matches 7 bases. This CDR3 has 14 amino acids. Trimming removed 6 bases from V and 7 bases from J; junction bases left unmatched: 9. The germline V gene has CDR1 MDHEN and CDR2 SYDVKM. This chain's CDR3 is CASSRDRVLNIQYF. The CDR3 DNA is TGTGCCAGCAGCCGAGACAGGGTTCTTAACATTCAGTACTTC.

The CDR3: CASSLAGEAYNEQFF. CDR3 sequence (DNA): TGTGCCAGCAGCTTAGCGGGAGAGGCCTACAATGAGCAGTTCTTC. The chain recombines TRBV7-7 with TRBJ2-1; TRBD2 is a possible D gene (5 bases). Germline-derived CDR1 and CDR2 are SSHAT and FNYEAQ (reference sequence). The CDR3 has 15 amino acids. V was shortened by 0 bases and J by 2 bases, with 8 bases between the two germline ends. Full variable domain (remainder filled in from reference TRBV7-7 and TRBJ2-1): GAGVSQSPRYKVTKRGQDVTLRCDPISSHATLYWYQQALGQGPEFLTYFNYEAQPDKSGLPSDRFSAERPEGSISTLTIQRTEQRDSAMYRCASSLAGEAYNEQFFGPGTRLTVL.

Only a few counts were recorded for this clone. This rearrangement joins TRBV4-3 to TRBJ1-3; 7 nucleotides align to TRBD1. This CDR3 is 15 amino acids long. The ends lost 0 bases at V and 4 bases at J; junction bases unmatched: 3. The germline gives CDR1 LGHNA, CDR2 YSLEER. For the CDR3, the DNA is TGCGCCAGCAGCCAAGATGGGGGACAGGGAAACACCATATATTTT. Its protein is CASSQDGGQGNTIYF.

This chain links TRBV28 with TRBJ2-1; D is possibly TRBD2 (7 bases). CDR3 size: 15 residues. Trimming cost V 5 bases and J 4 bases, with 15 bases left between them. CDR1 is MDHEN, CDR2 SYDVKM, per germline. The CDR3 region has the DNA TGTGCCAGCAGTGAGACTAGCAGGGGATACAATGAGCAGTTCTTC. Translated: CASSETSRGYNEQFF.

The chain combines TRBV20-1 with TRBJ1-2; unclear D gene. V lost 5 bases and J 3 bases, leaving 7 bases between the germline ends. In germline, CDR1 is DFQATT, CDR2 SNEGSKA (reference sequence). There are 11 residues in the CDR3. The CDR3 region has the DNA TGCAGTGCTCTGATAGACTATGGCTACACCTTC. It yields the protein CSALIDYGYTF.

The V and J genes are TRBV19 and TRBJ2-4, with 9 positions matching TRBD1. Germline lookup yields CDR1 LNHDA and CDR2 SQIVND (reference sequence). The CDR3 totals 16 residues. The junction had 11 bases not matched to a gene; V was cut back by 3 bases and J by 8 bases. Here the CDR3 DNA reads TGTGCCAGTAGTATTACTCGGGACAGGGCAGGATACATTCAGTACTTC. It translates to CASSITRDRAGYIQYF.

As DNA, the CDR3 is TGTGCCAGCTCACGGTCCAGTTCCACTCCCATATATTTT. It is translated as CASSRSSSTPIYF. This chain uses TRBV18 with TRBJ1-3, with no clear D. Germline assignment: CDR1 KGHSH and CDR2 LQKENI. This CDR3 has 13 residues. V lost 4 bases and J 11 bases, leaving 15 bases between the germline ends.

CDR3 nucleotides: TGTGCCTGGAGTGGAGGGTTAGCTGGGAATTCACCCCTCCACTTT. This translates into CAWSGGLAGNSPLHF. This chain connects TRBV30 to TRBJ1-6; D ambiguous. Germline V gene sequence: CDR1 GTSNPN, CDR2 SVGIG (reference sequence). Trimming cost V 1 base and J 7 bases, with 14 bases left between them. This CDR3 comprises 15 residues.

The chain links TRBV5-6 to TRBJ2-5, with D possibly TRBD1 on 5 matching bases. Germline V gives CDR1 SGHDT, CDR2 YYEEEE. The CDR3 loop spans 13 amino acids. V was shortened by 5 bases and J by 7 bases, with 15 bases between the two germline ends. The CDR3 here is CASRLTALGTQYF. The CDR3 nucleotides read TGTGCCAGCAGGCTGACAGCCTTGGGGACCCAGTACTTC.

The chain carries TRBV5-1 and TRBJ2-6; D might be TRBD1 (6 bases). V was trimmed by 4 bases and J by 1 base, leaving 9 bases between them. This CDR3 has 15 residues. The germline V gene has CDR1 SGHRS and CDR2 YFSETQ. The DNA of the CDR3 is TGCGCCAGCAGCCCACAGGGTTCTGGGGCCAACGTCCTGACTTTC. It yields the protein CASSPQGSGANVLTF.

V usage is TRBV3-1 (or the pseudogene TRBV3-2) and J usage is TRBJ2-2, with 16 bases lining up with TRBD2. Trimming at V came to 2 bases and at J to 3 bases, leaving 15 bases not matched to a gene. The germline V gene has CDR1 LGHDT and CDR2 YNNKEL (reference sequence). The CDR3 runs to 22 residues. CDR3 DNA: TGTGCCAGCAGCCAAACTACCGGGACTAGCGGGAGGGCCCTCTGGTACACCGGGGAGCTGTTTTTT. This encodes CASSQTTGTSGRALWYTGELFF.

This clone was seen only once. J is TRBJ1-2 and V is TRBV12-3 or TRBV12-4; D ambiguous. Trimming cost V 5 bases and J 6 bases, with 10 bases left between them. The CDR3 spans 12 residues. In DNA form, the CDR3 reads TGTGCCAGCAGTCCCTTGGGCCATGGCTACACCTTC. Translated: CASSPLGHGYTF.

The chain is built from TRBV5-4 and TRBJ2-5; D possibly corresponds to TRBD2 (6 bases). Germline CDR1 and CDR2: SGHNT and YYREEE (reference sequence). The CDR3 has 14 amino acids. Trimming removed 4 bases from V and 5 bases from J, with 15 bases in between. This CDR3 is CASSRELSSETQYF. The CDR3 coding sequence is TGTGCCAGCAGCCGGGAGTTATCGTCGGAGACCCAGTACTTC.

This clone was recorded only once. V gene TRBV14 combines with J gene TRBJ1-2, with a weak D call TRBD1 (6 bases). Looked up from germline, CDR1 is SGHDN and CDR2 is FVKESK. The germline V and J ends were trimmed by 0 bases and 6 bases, with 17 bases remaining between them. There are 16 residues in the CDR3. DNA of the CDR3: TGTGCCAGCAGCCAAGAACTGGGTCGGGGGCCGGATGGCTACACCTTC. This sequence encodes CASSQELGRGPDGYTF.